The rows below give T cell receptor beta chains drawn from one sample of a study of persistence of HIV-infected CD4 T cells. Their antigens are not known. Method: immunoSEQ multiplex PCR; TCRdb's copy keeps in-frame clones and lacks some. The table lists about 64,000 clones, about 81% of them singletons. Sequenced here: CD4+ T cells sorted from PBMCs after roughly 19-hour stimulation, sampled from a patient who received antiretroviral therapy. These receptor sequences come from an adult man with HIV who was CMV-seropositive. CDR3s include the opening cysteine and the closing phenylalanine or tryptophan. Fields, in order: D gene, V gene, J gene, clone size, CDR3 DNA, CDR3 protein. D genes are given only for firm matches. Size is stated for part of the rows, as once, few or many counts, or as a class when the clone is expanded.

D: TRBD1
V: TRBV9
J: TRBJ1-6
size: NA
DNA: TGTGCCAGCAGCGAGATGGGACAGGGGGGTAATTCACCCCTCCACTTT
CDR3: CASSEMGQGGNSPLHF

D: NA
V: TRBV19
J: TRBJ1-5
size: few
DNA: TGTGCCAGTAGTATAGTAAGGGGCTCAGGAGGGGCGGATCAGCCCCAGCATTTT
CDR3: CASSIVRGSGGADQPQHF

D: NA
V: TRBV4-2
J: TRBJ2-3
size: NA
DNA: TGTGCCAGCAGCCACGTTGACGGTACTAGCACAGATACGCAGTATTTT
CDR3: CASSHVDGTSTDTQYF

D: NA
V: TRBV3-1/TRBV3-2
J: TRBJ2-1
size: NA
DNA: TGTGCCAGCAGCCAAGCGGACGGCCGAAAGTTCTTC
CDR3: CASSQADGRKFF

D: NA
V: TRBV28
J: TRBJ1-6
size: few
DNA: TGTGCCAGCAGTTTAGTCGACAGTTCACCCCTCCACTTT
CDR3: CASSLVDSSPLHF

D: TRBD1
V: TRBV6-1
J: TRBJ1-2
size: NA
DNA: TGTGCCAGCAGTGAATACCAGGGGGCGACCATCGGTGGCTACACCTTC
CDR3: CASSEYQGATIGGYTF

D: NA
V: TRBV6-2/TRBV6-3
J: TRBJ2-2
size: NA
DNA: TGTGCCAGCAGCGGGCCCCTCTTCACCGGGGAGCTGTTTTTT
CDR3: CASSGPLFTGELFF

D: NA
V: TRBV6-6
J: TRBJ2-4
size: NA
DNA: TGTGCCAGCAGACTTGGGGGTGGACAAAACATTCAGTACTTC
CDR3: CASRLGGGQNIQYF

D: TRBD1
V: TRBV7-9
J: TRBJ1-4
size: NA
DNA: TGTGCCAGCAGCTTCTGGACAGGGCAAGGTACAAAACTGTTTTTT
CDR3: CASSFWTGQGTKLFF

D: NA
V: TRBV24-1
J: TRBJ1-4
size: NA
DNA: TGTGCCACCAGTGAGACGGGGGCAACTAATGAAAAACTGTTTTTT
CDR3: CATSETGATNEKLFF

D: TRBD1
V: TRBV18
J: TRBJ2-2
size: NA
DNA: TGTGCCAGCTCGCGGACAGGTGCCACCGGGGAGCTGTTTTTT
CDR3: CASSRTGATGELFF

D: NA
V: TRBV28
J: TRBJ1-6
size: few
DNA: TGTGCCAGCAGCCCCCCAACCAGGGGATCACCCCTCCACTTT
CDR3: CASSPPTRGSPLHF

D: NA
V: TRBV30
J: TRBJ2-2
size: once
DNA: TGTGCCTGGAGTGTACAGATGAACACCGGGGAGCTGTTTTTT
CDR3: CAWSVQMNTGELFF

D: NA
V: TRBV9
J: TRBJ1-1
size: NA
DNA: TGTGCCAGCAGCCGAGGCGTGGCGGGGAACACTGAAGCTTTCTTT
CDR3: CASSRGVAGNTEAFF